One sample yielded the 10 T cell receptor beta chains listed below, sequenced in a study of Graves' ophthalmopathy and Graves' hyperthyroidism. Amplification of the TCR beta CDR3 regions used RNA transcripts (as template). First-round RT-PCR with HTBI primers preceded a second-round multiplex PCR. TCRdb independently ran MiXCR on the multiplex PCR reads; one entry per CDR3 protein. Among 200,000 to 300,000 distinct CDR3 sequences, around 50% were seen once, and the ten largest hold around half. Specimen: peripheral blood. Source of these receptors: an adult man with Graves' ophthalmopathy.

V and J are TRBV19 and TRBJ2-1; D is undetermined. CDR1 and CDR2 from the germline V gene are LNHDA and SQIVND (reference sequence). V lost 1 base to trimming and J lost 12 bases, with 10 bases between them. The CDR3 totals 12 residues. The CDR3 coding sequence is TGTGCCAGTAGTATAGCGAAGAGTGGGCAGTTCTTC. Translation: CASSIAKSGQFF.

This clonotype has more than one count but fewer than ten. V gene TRBV6-5 combines with J gene TRBJ1-1, with TRBD1 matching 8 bases. CDR1 is MNHEY, CDR2 SVGAGI, per germline. CDR3 length: 15 amino acids. The V segment lost 1 base and the J segment 4 bases; nucleotides outside the gene matches: 5. CDR3: CASSYLAGGGTEAFF. The CDR3 nucleotides are TGTGCCAGCAGTTACTTGGCAGGGGGCGGCACTGAAGCTTTCTTT.

For the CDR3, the DNA is TGCAGCGGTGGGGCGGGACAGGGTAATGAAAAACTGTTTTTT. This gives the protein CSGGAGQGNEKLFF. V usage is TRBV29-1 and J usage is TRBJ1-4; 9 bases line up with TRBD1. CDR3 length: 14 residues. Germline trimming cut 7 bases from V and 4 bases from J; bases unmatched to any gene: 7. CDR1 SQVTM and CDR2 ANQGSEA come from the germline V gene.

The V call is TRBV19, the J call TRBJ1-2, with D unresolved. The CDR3 consists of 13 residues. Germline CDR1 LNHDA, CDR2 SQIVND (reference sequence). Trimming pared 7 bases from V and 2 bases from J, leaving 11 bases between. Here the CDR3 reads CASNPMINYGYTF. CDR3 nucleotide sequence: TGTGCCAGTAATCCCATGATCAACTATGGCTACACCTTC.

This clonotype was recorded at least ten times. This chain joins TRBV5-1 and TRBJ1-1; tentatively, D is TRBD1 (6 bases). This CDR3 spans 13 amino acids. V shed 5 bases and J shed 3 bases, with 11 bases lying between them. CDR1 is SGHRS and CDR2 is YFSETQ in the germline V gene. In nucleotides, the CDR3 is TGCGCCAGCAGGGCAGGGGTGGACACTGAAGCTTTCTTT. This sequence encodes CASRAGVDTEAFF.

The rearrangement joins TRBV19 to TRBJ2-2, with 11 bases matching TRBD2. Germline trimming cut 7 bases from V and 4 bases from J; bases unmatched to any gene: 8. The CDR3 has 16 residues. The germline gives CDR1 LNHDA, CDR2 SQIVND (reference sequence). As DNA, the CDR3 is TGTGCCAGTACCTTCGTAGCGGGGGGGCCCACCGGGGAGCTGTTTTTT. Its translation: CASTFVAGGPTGELFF.

Regarding this clonotype: This may arise from a read error, as a much more abundant clone is one base away. The chain recombines TRBV29-1 with TRBJ2-7; 7 bases match TRBD1. This CDR3 has 13 residues. Germline V CDR1 and CDR2: SQVTM, ANQGSEA. Trimming cost V 5 bases and J 0 bases; bases outside gene matches: 4. The CDR3 protein is CSVPWDSSYEQYF. CDR3 in DNA: TGCAGCGTTCCTTGGGACAGCTCCTACGAGCAGTACTTC.

The J gene is TRBJ1-1, the V gene TRBV6-5, with TRBD1 identical over 7 bases. The germline V gene has CDR1 MNHEY and CDR2 SVGAGI. The junction had 8 bases not matched to a gene; V was cut back by 10 bases and J by 0 bases. The CDR3 is 14 residues long. CDR3 region: CATCAGTVNTEAFF. DNA for the CDR3: TGTGCCACCTGTGCCGGGACAGTGAACACTGAAGCTTTCTTT.

V and J are TRBV12-3 or TRBV12-4 and TRBJ1-1; 7 bases line up with TRBD1. CDR3 length equals 14 residues. Unmatched junction bases numbered 9, after V lost 8 bases and J lost 3 bases. The CDR3 nucleotides are TGTGCCAGCGGGCGACAGGGAAAGGACACTGAAGCTTTCTTT. Its translation: CASGRQGKDTEAFF.

This rearrangement joins TRBV29-1 to TRBJ2-3, with 8 bases lining up with TRBD2. The V segment lost 5 bases and the J segment 10 bases; nucleotides outside the gene matches: 23. CDR1 and CDR2 (germline): SQVTM, ANQGSEA. The CDR3 extends over 17 amino acids. The CDR3 sequence: CSVLSGGAGETWDAQYF. CDR3 DNA: TGCAGCGTTCTCTCCGGGGGGGCGGGAGAGACTTGGGATGCGCAGTATTTT.